This T cell receptor beta chain was recorded in a study of CXCR3-negative and CXCR3-positive naive CD8 T cells. Background on the study: For each library, about 1.5 +/- 0.3 million TRB reads were obtained, around 140 million in total.

This clonotype is labeled medium-sized based on frequency. The antigen remains undetermined. Study-wide results and limits: Memory cells showed distinct TRBV-TRBJ patterns, while the two naive subsets matched.

The authors prepared UMI-labeled TRB cDNA libraries by 5' RACE. TCRdb re-called the 5' RACE reads; every CDR3 protein appears as one record, without DNA. The table for this sample gives under 30,000 distinct CDR3 sequences. The CDR3 runs 11 residues. The germline V gene encodes CDR1 SQVTM and CDR2 ANQGSEA. Sequenced sample: memory CD8+ T cells from blood. The V gene is TRBV29-1, the J gene TRBJ1-1. This receptor was identified in a human donor in good health. Some clones in this sample may be carry-over from other donors' samples. CDR3: CSVEGGTEAFF.